What follows describes a single TCR beta chain. Its antigen remains undetermined. These data belong to a study of CXCR3-negative and CXCR3-positive naive CD8 T cells (dated by TCRdb to the late 2010s). Regarding the complete study: In total, approximately 130 million TRB reads were obtained, corresponding to roughly 1.5 +/- 0.3 million reads per library. The diversity and physicochemical repertoire analyses included more than ten donors pooled from two independent experiments. TRBV-TRBJ cluster analysis included naive subsets from a handful of donors and memory cells from 3 donors. What the research found in general, with its limitations: Repertoire diversity was comparably high in both naive subsets but much lower in memory CD8+ T cells. Because CXCR3 expression was partially decreased after cryopreservation, freshly isolated PBMCs were used for most assays. Within the same donor, TRBV-TRBJ usage looked similar between naive CXCR3-negative and CXCR3-positive cells, but memory cells had distinct patterns. Because surface CD5, which is linked to self-reactivity in mice, was comparable between the naive subsets, TCR interaction strength was also inferred from TRB CDR3 physicochemical properties. Compared with CXCR3-negative naive cells, CXCR3-positive naive cells had TRB CDR3s with higher hydrophobicity (lower Kidera factor 4), lower energy, and higher strength and volume indices.

CDR1 and CDR2 are read off the germline V gene as MDHEN and SYDVKM. Its CDR3 holds 14 amino acids, cysteine through phenylalanine. No DNA sequence was recorded. The sequencer was a NextSeq 550. The Human TCR Profiling Kit (MiLaboratory) was used to make UMI-labeled 5' RACE TRB cDNA libraries. cDNA synthesis used the entire amount of extracted RNA, and PCR amplification then used the entire amount of cDNA produced. Libraries were prepared in parallel with an identical number of PCR cycles. On the study's bioinformatics: About 52,000 +/- 9,100 unique UMI-labeled TRB cDNA molecules per library were extracted with MIGEC and MiXCR, with at least two reads per UMI required. On average, roughly 40,000 +/- 10,000 functional in-frame TRB CDR3 nucleotide clonotypes lacking stop codons were found per library. After each sample was downsampled to 5000 UMI-labeled TRB molecules, VDJtools was used to calculate diversity metrics such as normalized Shannon-Wiener and Chao1. For the central five CDR3 residues, VDJtools calculated physicochemical properties weighted by clonotype size, namely interaction energy, strength, volume and Kidera factor 4. Reprocessed by TCRdb, the reads give a single entry per CDR3 protein sequence, without DNA. These V and J calls rely on TCRdb rather than the paper's analysis. The data table for this sample lists some 130,000 distinct CDR3 sequences. 0.4% to 0.45% of the sample is taken by the ten largest.

For every CD8+ T cell subset, a few hundred thousand cells were flow-sorted straight into RLT lysis buffer, and each subset was sorted in triplicate. To keep memory contaminants out, a stringent definition of naive CD8+ T cells was applied: CD45RO-CCR7+CD27+CD95-. Peripheral blood mononuclear cells were isolated from buffy coats using standard density gradient centrifugation. A FACSAria III was used to flow-sort naive CD8+ T cells into CXCR3-negative and CXCR3-positive populations. Total RNA was extracted from sorted cells using an RNeasy Mini Kit. The sequence was obtained from a human donor in good health. Some clones in this sample may be carry-over from other donors' samples. The sequence joins TRBV28 to TRBJ2-7; TCRdb lists TRBD1, though no DNA is available to test this call. Sequenced input: naive CXCR3+ CD8+ T cells from blood. According to the study, the label for this sample's cell subset or site signals: CD45RO-CCR7+CD27+CD95- naive CD8+ T cells expressing CXCR3 (TNR3+). The CDR3 region: CASSFDRQAYEQYF.